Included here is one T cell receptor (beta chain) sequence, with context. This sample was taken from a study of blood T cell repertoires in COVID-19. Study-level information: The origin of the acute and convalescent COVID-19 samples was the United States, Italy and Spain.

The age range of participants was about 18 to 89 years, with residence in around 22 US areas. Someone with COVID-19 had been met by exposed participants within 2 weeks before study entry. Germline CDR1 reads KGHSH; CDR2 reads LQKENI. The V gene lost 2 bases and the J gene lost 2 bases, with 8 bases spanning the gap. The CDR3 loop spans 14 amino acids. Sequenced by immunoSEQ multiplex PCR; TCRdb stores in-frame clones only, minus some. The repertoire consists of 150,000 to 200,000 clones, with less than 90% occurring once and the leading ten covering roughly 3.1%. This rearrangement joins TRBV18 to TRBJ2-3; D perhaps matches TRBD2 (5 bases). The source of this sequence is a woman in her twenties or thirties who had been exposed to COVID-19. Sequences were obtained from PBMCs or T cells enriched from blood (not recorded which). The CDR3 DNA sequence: TGTGCCAGCTCACCATTGGACTCCACAGATACGCAGTATTTT. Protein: CASSPLDSTDTQYF.